Presented here are 22 T cell receptor beta chains from one specimen sequenced in a study of OX40 agonist ivuxolimab in advanced cancers. TCRdb's copy holds only in-frame clones and misses some; the assay was immunoSEQ multiplex PCR. The data hold around 50,000 clones, with 80% to 90% observed a single time. The material was CD4+ or CD8+ T cells sorted from blood, obtained in a trial of the OX40 agonist ivuxolimab. The receptors originated from an adult with an advanced solid tumor such as melanoma, head and neck, liver or kidney cancer.

The CDR3 DNA follows: TGTGCCAGCAGCCTAAGTAGCGGACGCACAGATACGCAGTATTTT. Translation: CASSLSSGRTDTQYF. The chain has TRBV7-3 and TRBJ2-3; D might be TRBD2 (6 bases). From germline, CDR1 is SGHTA and CDR2 FQGTGA. CDR3 length equals 15 residues. Between the trimmed V and J ends, which lost 5 bases and 1 base, there was a span of 13 bases.

The gene calls are TRBV19 and TRBJ1-2; D gene unclear. Per the germline V gene, CDR1 is LNHDA and CDR2 is SQIVND (reference sequence). The CDR3 consists of 17 residues. The V and J ends lost 3 bases and 4 bases respectively, with 21 bases between them. CDR3 DNA sequence: TGTGCCAGTAGTATCAAGGGCGAGGCGGCTAGTAGCTATGGCTACACCTTC. Its protein product is CASSIKGEAASSYGYTF.

The chain couples TRBV18 to TRBJ2-1; tentatively, D is TRBD2 (6 bases). The germline V gene has CDR1 KGHSH and CDR2 LQKENI. The ends were cut back, 3 bases at V and 4 bases at J, with 22 bases in the middle. This CDR3 has 18 amino acids. CDR3 sequence reads: CASSPQFKESGWYNEQFF. In nucleotides, the CDR3 is TGTGCCAGCTCACCCCAATTTAAGGAGAGCGGGTGGTACAATGAGCAGTTCTTC.

The rearrangement joins TRBV5-6 to TRBJ1-4; 7 bases line up with TRBD1. The CDR3 is 14 residues long. Germline V lookup: CDR1 SGHDT, CDR2 YYEEEE. With V trimmed by 4 bases and J by 11 bases, 11 bases remained unmatched. The CDR3 here is CASSPRTGGGKLFF. The CDR3 nucleotides read TGTGCCAGCAGCCCTCGGACAGGCGGGGGGAAACTGTTTTTT.

This clone has more than one count but fewer than ten. The rearrangement uses TRBV2 and TRBJ1-2; TRBD1 matches 9 bases. Germline V gives CDR1 SNHLY, CDR2 FYNNEI. J was trimmed by 5 bases and V by 10 bases; bases with no gene match: 5. CDR3 length: 12 residues. The CDR3 DNA reads TGTGCCATGGGACAGGGAGTTTATGGCTACACCTTC. It specifies CAMGQGVYGYTF.

This clone was seen a handful of times. The chain couples TRBV27 to TRBJ1-1; D unresolved. Germline V gives CDR1 MNHEY, CDR2 SMNVEV (reference sequence). V was pared by 4 bases and J by 12 bases, with 18 bases between. The CDR3 totals 13 residues. CDR3 in DNA: TGTGCCAGCAGTTCCTACGGGCCACGAGGAACTTTCTTT. Protein sequence: CASSSYGPRGTFF.

This clone was detected only once. The genes are TRBV27 and TRBJ2-2; D not resolved. This CDR3 region has 14 residues. Germline V gene sequence: CDR1 MNHEY, CDR2 SMNVEV (reference sequence). V lost 1 base and J lost 9, with 12 bases in between. The DNA for the CDR3 is TGTGCCAGCAGTTTATACGGCCGGTCTAGGGAGCTGTTTTTT. Residues: CASSLYGRSRELFF.

The sample holds a few counts of this clone. This rearrangement joins TRBV13 to TRBJ2-3; TRBD2 might be the D (6 bases). The V gene lost 5 bases and the J gene lost 6 bases, with 12 bases spanning the gap. The CDR3 totals 13 residues. Germline assignment: CDR1 PRHDT and CDR2 FYEKMQ (reference sequence). The CDR3 loop is CASSTGLTDTQYF. DNA of the CDR3: TGTGCCAGCAGCACCGGACTAACGGATACGCAGTATTTT.

The chain has TRBV7-2 and TRBJ1-1, with 7 bases that match TRBD1. CDR1 is SGHTA, CDR2 FQGNSA, per germline. The CDR3 has 16 residues. V dropped 4 bases and J dropped 4; count of bases not matched to a gene: 12. The CDR3 coding sequence is TGTGCCAGCAGCTCCGGCGGCTGGGCAGGGGGCACTGAAGCTTTCTTT. Protein: CASSSGGWAGGTEAFF.

The J gene is TRBJ2-1, the V gene TRBV29-1, with 9 bases that match TRBD1. Germline CDR1 SQVTM, CDR2 ANQGSEA. The CDR3 loop spans 14 amino acids. J was trimmed by 5 bases and V by 7 bases; bases with no gene match: 9. CDR3 loop: CSALSGTGNNEQFF. The CDR3 coding sequence is TGCAGCGCCCTATCCGGGACAGGGAACAATGAGCAGTTCTTC.

The chain has TRBV27 and TRBJ2-7, with no clear D. The V end lost 0 bases, the J end lost 3 bases, and 9 bases lay between the germline ends. CDR1 is MNHEY and CDR2 is SMNVEV in the germline V gene (reference sequence). The CDR3 contains 14 residues. The CDR3, as DNA: TGTGCCAGCAGTTTATCGGGAACAGACTACGAGCAGTACTTC. Its translation is CASSLSGTDYEQYF.

The chain joins TRBV7-3 to TRBJ2-1; the match to TRBD2 covers 7 bases. CDR3 length: 15 amino acids. From germline, CDR1 is SGHTA and CDR2 FQGTGA. V lost 4 bases, J lost 5 bases, and 8 bases stayed unmatched. The CDR3 sequence: CASSSPLAANNEQFF. CDR3 bases: TGTGCCAGCAGCTCTCCTCTAGCGGCAAACAATGAGCAGTTCTTC.

V is TRBV5-4 and J is TRBJ1-2; TRBD1 is a possible D gene (5 bases). Germline-derived CDR1 and CDR2 are SGHNT and YYREEE (reference sequence). The CDR3 runs 15 residues. Trimming took off 4 bases at V and 4 bases at J, with 17 bases between the two ends. The CDR3 reads CASSAQDPLVYGYTF. In DNA form, the CDR3 reads TGTGCCAGCAGCGCACAGGACCCACTCGTCTATGGCTACACCTTC.

The chain links TRBV11-2 to TRBJ2-7; the D is unclear. Trimming stripped 0 bases from V and 4 bases from J, with 7 bases between. This CDR3 spans 13 amino acids. Germline CDR1 SGHAT, CDR2 FQNNGV. DNA of the CDR3: TGTGCCAGCAGCTTAGAATACGGGTACGAGCAGTACGTC. It is translated as CASSLEYGYEQYV.

The V and J genes are TRBV7-6 and TRBJ2-3; no clear D gene. Germline V gives CDR1 SGHVS, CDR2 FNYEAQ. This CDR3 contains 13 residues. V lost 1 base and J 6 bases, leaving 8 bases between the germline ends. The CDR3 region is CASSLGASDTQYF. CDR3 sequence (DNA): TGTGCCAGCAGCTTAGGGGCGAGCGATACGCAGTATTTT.

The chain combines TRBV19 with TRBJ2-3, with D hard to call. The CDR3 is made up of 15 amino acids. V dropped 5 bases and J dropped 0 bases, with 12 bases sitting between them. Germline values: CDR1 LNHDA, CDR2 SQIVND (reference sequence). CDR3 amino acids: CASSPDQRSTDTQYF. The CDR3 region has the DNA TGTGCCAGTAGTCCGGACCAACGTAGCACAGATACGCAGTATTTT. The full variable domain, in which reference TRBV19 and TRBJ2-3 provide the parts outside the CDR3, is DGGITQSPKYLFRKEGQNVTLSCEQNLNHDAMYWYRQDPGQGLRLIYYSQIVNDFQKGDIAEGYSVSREKKESFPLTVTSAQKNPTAFYLCASSPDQRSTDTQYFGPGTRLTVL.

This clone showed up just once. This chain joins TRBV27 and TRBJ1-2; D gene ambiguous. V lost 8 bases and J lost 0, with 10 bases in between. Germline CDR1 MNHEY, CDR2 SMNVEV (reference sequence). The CDR3 has 13 residues. CDR3 sequence (DNA): TGTGCCAGCGGATGGAACACTAACTATGGCTACACCTTC. Encoded protein: CASGWNTNYGYTF.

This clone was recorded once. The chain combines TRBV5-1 with TRBJ2-3; D uncertain. This CDR3 comprises 15 residues. The germline V and J ends were trimmed by 4 bases and 3 bases, with 15 bases remaining between them. Germline CDR1 is SGHRS and CDR2 is YFSETQ. The CDR3 reads CASSQGIVVTDTQYF. The DNA of the CDR3 is TGCGCCAGCAGCCAAGGGATCGTAGTTACAGATACGCAGTATTTT.

This clone has just one count. The chain couples TRBV6-4 to TRBJ2-1; D unclear. The CDR3 has 15 residues. V dropped 0 bases and J dropped 0 bases, with 6 bases sitting between them. The V gene's germline CDR1 is MRHNA and CDR2 SNTAGT. In DNA form, the CDR3 reads TGTGCCAGCAGTGACTCAGCGTTCTCCTACAATGAGCAGTTCTTC. Its translation: CASSDSAFSYNEQFF.

The chain couples TRBV7-9 to TRBJ2-7; no clear D. Germline CDR1 is SEHNR and CDR2 is FQNEAQ (reference sequence). V lost 1 base to trimming and J lost 6 bases, with 10 bases between them. This CDR3 spans 13 amino acids. The CDR3 DNA sequence: TGTGCCAGCAGCTTAGTAGGCCCCAGCGAGCAGTACTTC. It yields the protein CASSLVGPSEQYF. Filled out from reference TRBV7-9 and TRBJ2-7, the complete variable domain reads DTGVSQNPRHKITKRGQNVTFRCDPISEHNRLYWYRQTLGQGPEFLTYFQNEAQLEKSRLLSDRFSAERPKGSFSTLEIQRTEQGDSAMYLCASSLVGPSEQYFGPGTRLTVT.

This clone rates as large (0.1 to 1%). DNA for the CDR3: TGTGCCAGCAGCGTGGGACTAGCGCAGAACACCGGGGAGCTGTTTTTT. This translates into CASSVGLAQNTGELFF. The chain recombines TRBV11-2 with TRBJ2-2; 10 bases match TRBD2. CDR1 is SGHAT and CDR2 is FQNNGV in the germline V gene. Unmatched junction bases numbered 4, after V lost 5 bases and J lost 1 base. The CDR3 is 16 residues long. The variable domain in full, completed from reference TRBV11-2 and TRBJ2-2, reads EAGVAQSPRYKIIEKRQSVAFWCNPISGHATLYWYQQILGQGPKLLIQFQNNGVVDDSQLPKDRFSAERLKGVDSTLKIQPAKLEDSAVYLCASSVGLAQNTGELFFGEGSRLTVL.

The chain combines TRBV7-9 with TRBJ1-1; D perhaps matches TRBD1 (5 bases). Germline lookup yields CDR1 SEHNR and CDR2 FQNEAQ (reference sequence). The CDR3 is 16 amino acids. V was shortened by 5 bases and J by 0 bases, with 16 bases between the two germline ends. This chain's CDR3 is CASSPNRGGLNTEAFF. As DNA, the CDR3 is TGTGCCAGCAGCCCTAACCGGGGGGGGTTGAACACTGAAGCTTTCTTT.